This section outlines one T cell receptor beta chain sequence together with its context. Its antigen is not yet known. No base quality information exists; no much larger clone differs at one position. The data are from a study of blood T cell repertoires in COVID-19 (dated by TCRdb to 2018 to 2021). Broadly, across the study: The collaborator samples originated in the United States, Italy and Spain and spanned the acute and convalescent phases of COVID-19. The sample metadata nearly always contained a de-identified subject ID, COVID-19 status, age in years and sex. The samples were drawn from two sources: the first 160 participants of the ongoing ImmuneRACE study, and 1,254 subjects contributed by 6 global collaborators. The material from the prospective study consisted of cDNA or gDNA derived from T cells, B-cell-depleted T cells, or PBMCs. Where available, HLA class I and class II types were obtained from metadata supplied by the sample provider rather than from assay-based typing. Subjects who had been exposed to COVID-19, were actively infected with it, or had recovered from it provided the deeply sampled blood TCRbeta repertoires that made up the dataset. The repertoires were released in a freely available public database meant as a resource for research on the immune response to SARS-CoV-2. Paper-wide results and their limitations: The amount of clinical and demographic metadata varied by source and participant and was provided uncurated.

Collaborating institutions collected whole blood in K2EDTA tubes following their own protocols. For TCRbeta analysis, collaborator samples were shipped as frozen whole blood, as isolated PBMCs, or as DNA extracted from either sample type. TCRbeta CDR3 regions were amplified from genomic DNA using the immunoSEQ Assay, a bias-controlled multiplex PCR. The source study handled its data this way. The number of nucleated cells in each sample was estimated by amplification of reference gene primers within the assay. To quantify the absolute abundance of each unique TCRbeta CDR3 rearrangement, sequence reads were collapsed and filtered. For each sample, productive Simpson clonality was calculated by taking the square root of Simpson's diversity index across productive rearrangements. This is the immuneACCESS table as TCRdb keeps it, with only in-frame sequences that have V and J called. A part of the clones is gone; compared with another copy, unresolved V genes explain less than half, and the rest is unexplained. Clone size and V and J calls were adopted from that table, with D and trimming inferred from the DNA. Here the sample has more than 130,000 clones; about 86% occur a single time. Of the sample, more than 4% falls within the top ten clones.

This receptor was obtained from a woman aged 35 to 49 with acute or convalescent COVID-19. Sequencing used peripheral blood.

The DNA sequence is as follows: TGTGCCAGCAAACAGGGGACAGCGAACACTGAAGCTTTCTTT. Translated, this gives CASKQGTANTEAFF. This chain is built from TRBV6-5 and TRBJ1-1; 7 nucleotides in the junction match TRBD1. The germline V gene provides CDR1 MNHEY and CDR2 SVGAGI. The CDR3 contains 14 residues, cysteine and phenylalanine counted. The DNA shown is the 42-base CDR3, in frame from base 1. Here V drops 7 bases and J drops 1 base, and the junction holds 6 bases not matched to any gene.